This T cell receptor (beta chain) was sequenced during a study of patients and donors after allogeneic stem cell transplantation. The CDR3 loop spans 19 amino acids. Looked up from germline, CDR1 is SGHTA and CDR2 is FQGNSA. The J segment lost 0 bases and the V segment lost 5 bases, leaving 9 bases of the junction unmatched. This clonotype turned up a few times. TCRdb independently ran MiXCR on the RT-PCR reads; one entry per CDR3 protein. This table has under 200,000 distinct CDR3 sequences, about a quarter appearing once. The receptor comes from a human donor who was either an allogeneic HSCT recipient or a stem cell or donor lymphocyte infusion donor (not recorded which). It is not recorded whose cells these are; they may come from a transplant donor. Input material: blood, either unsorted or a sorted T cell fraction (not recorded which). The chain joins TRBV7-2 to TRBJ2-1; TRBD2 agrees at 14 bases. The CDR3 here is CASSQGTSGGPSSYNEQFF. As DNA, the CDR3 is TGTGCCAGCAGCCAAGGGACTAGCGGGGGCCCGAGCTCCTACAATGAGCAGTTCTTC.